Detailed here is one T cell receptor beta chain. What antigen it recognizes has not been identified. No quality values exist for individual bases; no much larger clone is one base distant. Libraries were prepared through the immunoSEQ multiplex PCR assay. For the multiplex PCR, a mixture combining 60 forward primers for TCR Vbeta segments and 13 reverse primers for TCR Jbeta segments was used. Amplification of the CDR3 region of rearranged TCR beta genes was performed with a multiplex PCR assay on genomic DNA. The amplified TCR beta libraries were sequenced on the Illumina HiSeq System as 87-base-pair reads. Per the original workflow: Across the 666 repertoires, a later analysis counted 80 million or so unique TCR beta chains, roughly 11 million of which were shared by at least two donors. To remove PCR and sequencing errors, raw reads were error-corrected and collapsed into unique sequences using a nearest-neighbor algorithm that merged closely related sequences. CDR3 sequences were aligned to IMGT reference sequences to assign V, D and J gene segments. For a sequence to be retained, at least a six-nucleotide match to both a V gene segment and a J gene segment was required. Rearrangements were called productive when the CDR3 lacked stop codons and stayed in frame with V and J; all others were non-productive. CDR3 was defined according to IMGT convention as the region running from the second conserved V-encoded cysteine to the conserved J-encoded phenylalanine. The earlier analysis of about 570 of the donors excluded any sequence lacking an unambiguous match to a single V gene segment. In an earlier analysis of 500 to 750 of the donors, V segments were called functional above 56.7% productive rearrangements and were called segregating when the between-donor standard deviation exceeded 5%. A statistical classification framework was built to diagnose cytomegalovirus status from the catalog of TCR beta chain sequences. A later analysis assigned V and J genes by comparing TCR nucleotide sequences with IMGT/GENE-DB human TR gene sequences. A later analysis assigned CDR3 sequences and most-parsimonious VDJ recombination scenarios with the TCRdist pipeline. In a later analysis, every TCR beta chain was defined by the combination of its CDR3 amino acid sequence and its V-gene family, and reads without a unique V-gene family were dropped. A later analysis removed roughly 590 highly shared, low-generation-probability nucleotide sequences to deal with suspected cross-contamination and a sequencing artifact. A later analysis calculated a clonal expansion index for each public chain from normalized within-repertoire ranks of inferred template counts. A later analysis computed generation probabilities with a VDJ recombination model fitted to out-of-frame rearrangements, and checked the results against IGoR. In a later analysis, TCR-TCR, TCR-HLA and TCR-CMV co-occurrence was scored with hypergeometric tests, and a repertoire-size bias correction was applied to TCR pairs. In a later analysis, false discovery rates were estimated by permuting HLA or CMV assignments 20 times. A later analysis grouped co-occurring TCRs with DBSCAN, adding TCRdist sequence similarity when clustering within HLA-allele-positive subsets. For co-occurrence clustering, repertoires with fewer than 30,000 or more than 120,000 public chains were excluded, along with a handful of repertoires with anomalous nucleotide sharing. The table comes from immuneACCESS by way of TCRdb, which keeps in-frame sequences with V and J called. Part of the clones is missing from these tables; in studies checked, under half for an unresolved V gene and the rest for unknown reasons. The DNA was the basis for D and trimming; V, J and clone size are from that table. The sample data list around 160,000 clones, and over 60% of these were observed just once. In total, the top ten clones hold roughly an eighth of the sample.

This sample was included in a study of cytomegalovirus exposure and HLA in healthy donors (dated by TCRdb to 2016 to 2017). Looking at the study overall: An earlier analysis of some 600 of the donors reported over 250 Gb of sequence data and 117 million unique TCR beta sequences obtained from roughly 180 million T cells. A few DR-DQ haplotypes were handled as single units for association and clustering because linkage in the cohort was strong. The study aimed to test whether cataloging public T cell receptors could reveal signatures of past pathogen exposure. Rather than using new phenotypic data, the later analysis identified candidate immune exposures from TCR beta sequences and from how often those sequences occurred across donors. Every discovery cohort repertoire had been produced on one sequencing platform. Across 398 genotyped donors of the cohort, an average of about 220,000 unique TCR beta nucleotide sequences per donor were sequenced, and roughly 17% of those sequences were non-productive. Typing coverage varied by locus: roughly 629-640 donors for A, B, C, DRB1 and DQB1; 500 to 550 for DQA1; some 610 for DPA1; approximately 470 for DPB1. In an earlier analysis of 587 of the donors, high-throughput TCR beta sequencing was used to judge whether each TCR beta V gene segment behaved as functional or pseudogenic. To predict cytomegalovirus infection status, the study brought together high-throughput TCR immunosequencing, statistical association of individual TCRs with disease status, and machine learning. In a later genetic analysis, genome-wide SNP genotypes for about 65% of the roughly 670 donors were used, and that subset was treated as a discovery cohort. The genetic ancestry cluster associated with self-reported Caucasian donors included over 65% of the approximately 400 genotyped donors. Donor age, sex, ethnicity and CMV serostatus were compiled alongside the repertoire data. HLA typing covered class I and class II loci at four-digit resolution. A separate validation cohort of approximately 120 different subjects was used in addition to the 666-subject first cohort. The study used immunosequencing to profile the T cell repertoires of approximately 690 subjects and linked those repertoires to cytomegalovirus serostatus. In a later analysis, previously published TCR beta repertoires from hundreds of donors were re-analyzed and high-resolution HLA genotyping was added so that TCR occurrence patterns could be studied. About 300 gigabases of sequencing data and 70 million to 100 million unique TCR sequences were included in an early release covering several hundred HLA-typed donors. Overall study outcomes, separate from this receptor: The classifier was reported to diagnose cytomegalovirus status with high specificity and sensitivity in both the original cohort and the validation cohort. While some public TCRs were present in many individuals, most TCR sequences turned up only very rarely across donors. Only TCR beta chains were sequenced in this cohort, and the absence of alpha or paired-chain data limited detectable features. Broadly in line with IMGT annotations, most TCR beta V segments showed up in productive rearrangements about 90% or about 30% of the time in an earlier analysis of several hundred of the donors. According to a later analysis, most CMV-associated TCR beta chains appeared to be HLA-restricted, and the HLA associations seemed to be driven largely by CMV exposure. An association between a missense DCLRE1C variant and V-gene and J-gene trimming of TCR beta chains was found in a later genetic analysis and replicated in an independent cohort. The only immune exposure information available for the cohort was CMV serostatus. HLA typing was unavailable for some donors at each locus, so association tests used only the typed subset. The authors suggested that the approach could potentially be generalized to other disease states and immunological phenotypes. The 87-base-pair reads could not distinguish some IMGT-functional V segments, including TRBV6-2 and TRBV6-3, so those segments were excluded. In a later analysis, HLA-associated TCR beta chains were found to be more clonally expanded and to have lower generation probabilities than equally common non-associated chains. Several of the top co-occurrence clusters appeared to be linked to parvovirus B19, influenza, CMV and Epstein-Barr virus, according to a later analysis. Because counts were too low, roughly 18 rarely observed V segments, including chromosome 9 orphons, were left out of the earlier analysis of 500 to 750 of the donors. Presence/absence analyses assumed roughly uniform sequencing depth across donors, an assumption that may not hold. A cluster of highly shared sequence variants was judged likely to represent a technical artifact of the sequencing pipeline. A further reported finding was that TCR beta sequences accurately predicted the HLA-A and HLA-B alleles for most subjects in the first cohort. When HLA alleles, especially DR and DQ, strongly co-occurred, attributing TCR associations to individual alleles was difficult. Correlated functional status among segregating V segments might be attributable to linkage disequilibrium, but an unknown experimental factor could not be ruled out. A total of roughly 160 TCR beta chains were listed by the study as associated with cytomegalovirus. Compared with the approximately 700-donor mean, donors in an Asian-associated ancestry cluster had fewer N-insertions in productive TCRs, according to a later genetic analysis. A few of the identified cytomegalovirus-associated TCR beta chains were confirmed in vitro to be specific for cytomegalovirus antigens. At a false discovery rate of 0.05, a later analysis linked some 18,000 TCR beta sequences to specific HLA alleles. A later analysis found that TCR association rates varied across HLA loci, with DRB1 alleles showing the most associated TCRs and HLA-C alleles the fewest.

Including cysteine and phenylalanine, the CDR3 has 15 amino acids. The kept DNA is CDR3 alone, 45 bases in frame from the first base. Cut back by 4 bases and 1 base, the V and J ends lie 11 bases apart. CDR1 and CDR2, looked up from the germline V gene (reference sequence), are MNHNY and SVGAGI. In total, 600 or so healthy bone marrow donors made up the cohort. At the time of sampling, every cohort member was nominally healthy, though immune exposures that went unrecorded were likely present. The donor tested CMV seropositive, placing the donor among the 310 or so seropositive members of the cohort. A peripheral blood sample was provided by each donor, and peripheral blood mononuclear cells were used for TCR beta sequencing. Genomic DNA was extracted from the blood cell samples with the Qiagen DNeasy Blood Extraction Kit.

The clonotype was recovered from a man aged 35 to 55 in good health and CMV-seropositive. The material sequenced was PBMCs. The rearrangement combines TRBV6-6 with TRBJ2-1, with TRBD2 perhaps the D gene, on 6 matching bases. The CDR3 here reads CASSFGRDSYNEQFF. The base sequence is TGTGCCAGCAGTTTTGGGCGGGATTCCTACAATGAGCAGTTCTTC.